Each of the 28 T cell receptor beta chains below was sequenced from the same sample in a study of blood T cell repertoires in COVID-19. Libraries were prepared by immunoSEQ multiplex PCR; TCRdb keeps only in-frame clonotypes and omits some of them. The sample contains hundreds of thousands of clones, over 80% of which appear only once. The sequenced sample was PBMCs or T cells enriched from blood (not recorded which). The receptors originated from a woman aged 25 to 45 with acute COVID-19.

This clone has a count of ten or more. V and J are TRBV6-4 and TRBJ1-1; 10 nucleotides agree with TRBD1. Per germline, CDR1 MRHNA and CDR2 SNTAGT. The CDR3 is 15 residues long. Germline trimming cut 2 bases from V and 4 bases from J; bases unmatched to any gene: 4. As DNA, the CDR3 is TGTGCCAGCAGTGACGGGACAGGGGATGTCACTGAAGCTTTCTTT. Its translation: CASSDGTGDVTEAFF.

J is TRBJ2-2 and V is TRBV7-6; 7 bases are shared with TRBD2. V lost 5 bases, J lost 0 bases, and 6 bases stayed unmatched. The germline gives CDR1 SGHVS, CDR2 FNYEAQ. The CDR3 is made up of 16 amino acids. The CDR3 is CASSRGVRTNTGELFF. The CDR3, as DNA: TGTGCCAGCAGCCGGGGGGTTAGGACGAACACCGGGGAGCTGTTTTTT.

The chain joins TRBV27 to TRBJ2-2; TRBD1 might be the D (6 bases). Per the germline V gene, CDR1 is MNHEY and CDR2 is SMNVEV (reference sequence). Trimming took 6 bases from V and 1 from J, leaving 18 bases between them. The CDR3 is made up of 17 amino acids. CDR3 amino acids: CASRRTIGTRNTGELFF. CDR3 bases: TGTGCCAGCAGGAGGACCATCGGGACAAGGAACACCGGGGAGCTGTTTTTT.

The J gene is TRBJ2-6, the V gene TRBV5-1; a weak D match, TRBD2 (5 bases). From germline, CDR1 is SGHRS and CDR2 YFSETQ. The CDR3 covers 16 residues. Trimming pared 5 bases from V and 2 bases from J, leaving 14 bases between. DNA of the CDR3: TGCGCCAGCAGTTATAGCGAATTCACTGGGGCCAACGTCCTGACTTTC. Translation gives CASSYSEFTGANVLTF.

The rearrangement uses TRBV3-1 (or the pseudogene TRBV3-2) and TRBJ1-4; D might be TRBD1 (6 bases). The V and J ends lost 3 bases and 5 bases respectively, with 10 bases between them. Germline V CDR1 and CDR2: LGHDT, YNNKEL (reference sequence). The CDR3 is 14 amino acids. CDR3 in DNA: TGTGCCAGCAGCCAGGCCGGACAGAATGAAAAACTGTTTTTT. This codes for CASSQAGQNEKLFF.

The genes are TRBV7-9 and TRBJ1-1, with 7 positions matching TRBD1. With 7 bases clipped from V and 1 base from J, the junction kept 12 bases outside the gene matches. This CDR3 is built from 16 residues. Per the germline V gene, CDR1 is SEHNR and CDR2 is FQNEAQ (reference sequence). The CDR3 bases are TGTGCCAGCACCAACCCGACAGGGATCGGGAACACTGAAGCTTTCTTT. Translating gives CASTNPTGIGNTEAFF.

Regarding this clone: This sample includes further DNA sequences coding for the same CDR3. This sequence joins TRBV12-3 or TRBV12-4 and TRBJ1-1; D is undetermined. The CDR3 extends over 13 amino acids. V dropped 3 bases and J dropped 5 bases, with 10 bases sitting between them. The CDR3 loop reads CASSFGGGTEAFF. CDR3 nucleotides: TGTGCCAGCAGTTTCGGTGGAGGGACTGAAGCTTTCTTT.

The J gene is TRBJ2-7, the V gene TRBV5-4, with a possible D match to TRBD1 (5 bases). Germline lookup yields CDR1 SGHNT and CDR2 YYREEE (reference sequence). The CDR3 loop spans 12 amino acids. V was cut by 1 base and J by 7 bases, with 9 bases left in between. CDR3 amino acids: CASSLSREEQYF. The CDR3 coding sequence is TGTGCCAGCAGCTTGTCCAGGGAAGAGCAGTACTTC.

J is TRBJ2-7 and V is TRBV18; a weak D match, TRBD1 (5 bases). V shed 0 bases and J shed 2 bases, with 14 bases lying between them. The CDR3 is made up of 16 amino acids. Germline V gene sequence: CDR1 KGHSH, CDR2 LQKENI. As DNA, the CDR3 is TGTGCCAGCTCACCACCGTCTAGGGGCCCCACCTACGAGCAGTACTTC. Translating gives CASSPPSRGPTYEQYF.

The V and J genes are TRBV3-1 (or the pseudogene TRBV3-2) and TRBJ2-7; maybe TRBD1 (6 bases). CDR3 length: 15 residues. The germline CDR1 and CDR2 sequences are LGHDT and YNNKEL (reference sequence). With 2 bases removed from V and 5 bases from J, the gap between germline ends came to 16 bases. The CDR3 reads CASSQHLRDTDEQYF. The CDR3 bases are TGTGCCAGCAGCCAACATTTACGGGACACTGACGAGCAGTACTTC.

The CDR3 sequence is CAWSVPSQGGNTGELFF. The CDR3, as DNA: TGTGCCTGGAGTGTACCATCCCAAGGGGGGAACACCGGGGAGCTGTTTTTT. This chain uses TRBV30 with TRBJ2-2; weak D call: TRBD1 (6 bases). From germline, CDR1 is GTSNPN and CDR2 SVGIG (reference sequence). The CDR3 spans 17 residues. Trimming cost V 0 bases and J 1 base, with 15 bases left between them.

V gene TRBV6-1 combines with J gene TRBJ2-6, with TRBD2 as a possible D gene (6 bases). V was trimmed by 2 bases and J by 2 bases, leaving 10 bases between them. This CDR3 contains 16 residues. The germline V gene encodes CDR1 MNHNS and CDR2 SASEGT. The CDR3, as DNA: TGTGCCAGCAGTGAATTCGGGGGAACTGGGGCCAACGTCCTGACTTTC. This gives the protein CASSEFGGTGANVLTF.

The chain carries TRBV5-6 and TRBJ2-1, with 10 bases lining up with TRBD1. The ends lost 4 bases at V and 2 bases at J; junction bases unmatched: 9. There are 17 residues in the CDR3. Germline lookup yields CDR1 SGHDT and CDR2 YYEEEE. The CDR3 sequence is CASSPPGDRGTYNEQFF. The CDR3 DNA reads TGTGCCAGCAGCCCCCCCGGGGACAGGGGTACCTACAATGAGCAGTTCTTC.

The genes are TRBV12-3 or TRBV12-4 and TRBJ1-2; tentative D call: TRBD1 (6 bases). V dropped 3 bases and J dropped 6 bases, with 8 bases sitting between them. The CDR3 runs to 12 residues. The CDR3 region has the DNA TGTGCCAGCAGTTTCAACAGGGATGGCTACACCTTC. It yields the protein CASSFNRDGYTF.

This chain links TRBV7-2 with TRBJ1-1; D gene ambiguous. V was clipped by 6 bases and J by 0 bases, with 11 bases between them. Germline CDR1 and CDR2: SGHTA and FQGNSA. This CDR3 comprises 14 residues. The CDR3 is CASRTGSVNTEAFF. The CDR3 DNA sequence: TGTGCCAGCAGGACGGGAAGCGTGAACACTGAAGCTTTCTTT.

This CDR3 is CASSLDRATNEKLFF. CDR3 DNA: TGTGCCAGTAGTCTGGACAGAGCAACTAATGAAAAACTGTTTTTT. This chain connects TRBV19 to TRBJ1-4; maybe TRBD1 (6 bases). Germline V gene data show CDR1 as LNHDA and CDR2 as SQIVND (reference sequence). The CDR3 contains 15 residues. Trimming cost V 5 bases and J 0 bases, with 10 bases left between them.

The V and J genes are TRBV7-2 and TRBJ1-1; 7 bases agree with TRBD1. CDR1 SGHTA and CDR2 FQGNSA come from the germline V gene. This CDR3 has 12 amino acids. V lost 4 bases to trimming and J lost 12 bases; unmatched junction nucleotides: 8. The CDR3 sequence: CASSSHDREPFF. The CDR3 region has the DNA TGTGCCAGCAGCTCCCACGACAGGGAGCCTTTCTTT.

V and J are TRBV5-1 and TRBJ1-2, with no clear D. V shed 0 bases and J shed 3 bases, with 9 bases lying between them. From germline, CDR1 is SGHRS and CDR2 YFSETQ. There are 14 residues in the CDR3. CDR3 sequence reads: CASSLEATHYGYTF. CDR3 DNA sequence: TGCGCCAGCAGCTTGGAAGCGACTCACTATGGCTACACCTTC.

The J gene is TRBJ1-1, the V gene TRBV28; possibly TRBD1 for D (5 bases). CDR3 length: 14 residues. From germline, CDR1 is MDHEN and CDR2 SYDVKM. Trimming left V 7 bases short and J 4 bases short, with 16 bases between. The DNA of the CDR3 is TGTGCCAGCATTCGTACAGGTGCTGCCACTGAAGCTTTCTTT. It encodes CASIRTGAATEAFF.

The chain is built from TRBV19 and TRBJ2-4, with a tentative D call TRBD2 (6 bases). Germline assignment: CDR1 LNHDA and CDR2 SQIVND (reference sequence). V was pared by 7 bases and J by 4 bases, with 11 bases between. The CDR3 sequence is 13 residues long. In nucleotides, the CDR3 is TGTGCCAGTAAGGAGGGCCCTAAAAACATTCAGTACTTC. It specifies CASKEGPKNIQYF.

The gene calls are TRBV5-1 and TRBJ2-6; D might be TRBD1 (6 bases). Per germline, CDR1 SGHRS and CDR2 YFSETQ. The CDR3 sequence is 15 residues long. Trimming took 3 bases from V and 0 from J, leaving 7 bases between them. CDR3: CASSSGHSGANVLTF. The CDR3 nucleotides are TGCGCCAGCAGCTCGGGACACTCTGGGGCCAACGTCCTGACTTTC.

The chain couples TRBV6-5 to TRBJ2-1, with a possible D match to TRBD2 (6 bases). V lost 2 bases and J lost 9, with 14 bases in between. Germline V gene data show CDR1 as MNHEY and CDR2 as SVGAGI. The CDR3 has 14 residues. Here the CDR3 DNA reads TGTGCCAGCAGTTACGGAGGATCGGGGGTTGAGCAGTTCTTC. Translated: CASSYGGSGVEQFF.

In its sample, this clone was seen a few times. The rearrangement links TRBV5-1 to TRBJ2-1; TRBD1 might be the D (5 bases). V was cut by 0 bases and J by 0 bases, with 7 bases left in between. Germline assignment: CDR1 SGHRS and CDR2 YFSETQ. CDR3 length: 15 residues. The CDR3 spells CASSLGGNSYNEQFF. In DNA form, the CDR3 reads TGCGCCAGCAGCTTGGGGGGCAACTCCTACAATGAGCAGTTCTTC.

The chain employs TRBV19 and TRBJ1-2, with 7 bases aligning to TRBD1. The germline V gene has CDR1 LNHDA and CDR2 SQIVND (reference sequence). The CDR3 length is 16 residues. Germline trimming cut 8 bases from V and 5 bases from J; bases unmatched to any gene: 17. The CDR3 reads CASSSPGQENPYGYTF. The CDR3 bases are TGTGCCAGTTCATCCCCCGGACAGGAAAATCCGTATGGCTACACCTTC. Variable domain in full (rest from reference TRBV19 and TRBJ1-2): DGGITQSPKYLFRKEGQNVTLSCEQNLNHDAMYWYRQDPGQGLRLIYYSQIVNDFQKGDIAEGYSVSREKKESFPLTVTSAQKNPTAFYLCASSSPGQENPYGYTFGSGTRLTVV.

The chain joins TRBV6-2 or TRBV6-3 to TRBJ2-1, with 13 positions matching TRBD2. V shed 6 bases, J shed 7 bases, and the junction held 9 bases outside the gene matches. CDR3 length: 16 residues. Germline CDR1 is MNHEY and CDR2 is SVGEGT. The CDR3 loop is CASSPAGTSGVNEQFF. CDR3 bases: TGTGCCAGCAGCCCTGCCGGGACTAGCGGGGTAAATGAGCAGTTCTTC.

The chain links TRBV6-5 to TRBJ1-6; D is unclear. The CDR3 consists of 14 residues. The germline gives CDR1 MNHEY, CDR2 SVGAGI. V lost 2 bases, J lost 9 bases, and 11 bases lay in between. The CDR3 nucleotides read TGTGCCAGCAGTTACGACAAGTTGATTTCACCCCTCCACTTT. It is translated as CASSYDKLISPLHF.

This rearrangement joins TRBV3-1 (or the pseudogene TRBV3-2) to TRBJ1-2, with D unresolved. Trimming removed 1 base at V and 1 base at J, with 13 bases between. The CDR3 covers 16 residues. In germline, CDR1 is LGHDT, CDR2 YNNKEL (reference sequence). CDR3 DNA: TGTGCCAGCAGCCAAGTTCCGGAGAGTCATAACTATGGCTACACCTTC. Translating gives CASSQVPESHNYGYTF.

This chain links TRBV9 with TRBJ1-1; weak D call: TRBD1 (5 bases). From germline, CDR1 is SGDLS and CDR2 YYNGEE. The CDR3 loop spans 16 amino acids. Trimming removed 2 bases at V and 4 bases at J, with 18 bases between. CDR3 nucleotides: TGTGCCAGCAGCGTTGTGGGGGGGAAGTCTGGCACTGAAGCTTTCTTT. Amino acid sequence: CASSVVGGKSGTEAFF.